A selection of T cell receptor beta chains follows, all from one sample in a study of identical twins. TCRdb re-derived calls from the 5' RACE reads in MiXCR, one entry per CDR3 protein. The sample has 250,000 or so distinct CDR3 sequences, about 8.3% seen once; the top ten hold roughly 3%. The data were also submitted as part of a second study, on yellow fever vaccine responses in identical twins.

The sample taken for sequencing was CD8+ T cells sorted from blood. The receptors derive from a woman aged 18-29 years in good health. Each CDR3 is given without its conserved first and last residue. Each record gives: J gene, V gene, CDR3 protein.

TRBJ2-7 | TRBV4-2 | ASSQVMGGSNEQY
TRBJ2-3 | TRBV27 | ASSFGTGTSTDTQY
TRBJ1-1 | TRBV2 | ASRQDRQGRPEAF
TRBJ2-1 | TRBV12-3/TRBV12-4 | ASSPVLQYEQF
TRBJ2-3 | TRBV11-2 | ASSFSNSGILDRDTQY
TRBJ2-7 | TRBV11-2 | ASSLATGWEQY
TRBJ2-5 | TRBV28 | ASSFLGTGSSETQY
TRBJ1-1 | TRBV7-9 | ASSKTGPLNTEAF
TRBJ2-1 | TRBV7-9 | ASMSGNEQF
TRBJ2-1 | TRBV5-1 | ASSLEQGVNNEQF
TRBJ2-5 | TRBV5-4 | TSSLDNQETQY
TRBJ2-7 | TRBV2 | ASSDENRGREQY
TRBJ2-7 | TRBV7-2 | ASSLDDLAGNYEQY
TRBJ2-7 | TRBV27 | ASSFLPGQLREQY
TRBJ2-7 | TRBV14 | ASSQGEKGVLEQY
TRBJ2-1 | TRBV7-9 | ASLAGGPGNEQF
TRBJ2-1 | TRBV7-2 | ARRDSLSGEQF
TRBJ2-2 | TRBV4-3 | ASSLRLAGVSGELF
TRBJ2-2 | TRBV7-8 | ASSSHSSNTGELF
TRBJ2-2 | TRBV29-1 | SVAPGAAGELF
TRBJ2-7 | TRBV10-2 | ASSELFQPLYEQY
TRBJ2-1 | TRBV5-6 | ASRAWGAGDNEQF
TRBJ2-7 | TRBV27 | ASSPTQPGQKYEQY
TRBJ2-7 | TRBV27 | ASSTRLENYEQY
TRBJ1-5 | TRBV4-3 | ASSQDHRTGFQPQH
TRBJ2-7 | TRBV29-1 | SVPGLASEQY
TRBJ2-7 | TRBV3-1 | ACRSDRKRSYEQY
TRBJ1-6 | TRBV7-3 | ASSNTGTANSPLH
TRBJ2-7 | TRBV12-3/TRBV12-4 | ASTKGETYYEQY
TRBJ1-1 | TRBV10-2 | ASRRPNTEAF
TRBJ2-1 | TRBV7-9 | ASSPGTSGRPLNEQF
TRBJ2-5 | TRBV11-2 | ASSGVRVQETQY
TRBJ2-5 | TRBV12-3/TRBV12-4 | ASSRSSAETQY
TRBJ2-7 | TRBV6-5 | ASSSGTGRFSYEQY
TRBJ2-7 | TRBV10-3 | ARRGGPVSEQY
TRBJ2-7 | TRBV7-2 | ASSLVSGSSYEQY
TRBJ2-3 | TRBV5-1 | ASSLAAAGVDTQY
TRBJ2-1 | TRBV6-5 | ASSLFDEQF
TRBJ2-3 | TRBV4-2 | ASSQGGEFTQY
TRBJ2-1 | TRBV11-2 | ASSFSGILSNEQF
TRBJ2-7 | TRBV20-1 | SLEKLDREEYYEQY
TRBJ2-3 | TRBV3-1 | ASSPPRLAGERTDTQY
TRBJ2-7 | TRBV28 | ASSAPGLSYEQY
TRBJ2-5 | TRBV7-9 | ASSARGGGETQY
TRBJ2-2 | TRBV10-2 | ASSDIDRENTGELF
TRBJ2-2 | TRBV7-2 | ASSLALDSNVGELF
TRBJ2-1 | TRBV5-1 | ASSLTALAGGRYTYNEQF
TRBJ2-7 | TRBV6-5 | ASSYFGSRTYEQY
TRBJ2-5 | TRBV3-1 | ASSPRDRGSFDQETQY
TRBJ2-1 | TRBV7-9 | ASSLGAGHLNEQF
TRBJ2-3 | TRBV4-3 | ASSPGGGYSGSNTQY
TRBJ2-1 | TRBV11-2 | ASSLYRGSSYNEQF